The rows below give T cell receptor beta chains drawn from one sample of a study of shared clonotypes between healthy human individuals. Assay: immunoSEQ multiplex PCR; the TCRdb copy retains only in-frame clones and omits some. The profile shows about 590,000 clones, 95% of them singletons. Sequencing was done on a sample of naive CD8+ T cells sorted from blood. These receptors all stem from a woman aged 25 to 39 in good health. Both conserved end residues are part of each CDR3. A D gene is named only where the DNA matches it firmly. Clone size is shown for a subset of rows, as once, few, many or a class of expanded clone.

DNA,CDR3,D,V,size,J
TGTGCCAGCAGCTTGCGTCTGTCTAGCGGGATGGGCGGGGAGCTGTTTTTT,CASSLRLSSGMGGELFF,TRBD2,TRBV7-9,-,TRBJ2-2
TGTGCCAGCAGCTTAGATCGCGCTAGCGGCCCTTCCCGCGAGCAGTACTTC,CASSLDRASGPSREQYF,TRBD2,TRBV7-8,-,TRBJ2-7
TGTGCCAGCAGTTTAGTTGGGAACACCATATATTTT,CASSLVGNTIYF,-,TRBV28,-,TRBJ1-3
TGTGCCAGCAGTTTGATAGGACTAGCGGGAGATAATGAGCAGTTCTTC,CASSLIGLAGDNEQFF,TRBD2,TRBV27,-,TRBJ2-1
TGTGCCAGCAGCTTGGATGGTTTCGCGAACACCGGGGAGCTGTTTTTT,CASSLDGFANTGELFF,-,TRBV5-6,-,TRBJ2-2
TGTGCCAGCAGTTTACGAGGCGATGAGCAGTTCTTC,CASSLRGDEQFF,-,TRBV28,few,TRBJ2-1
TGTGCCAGCAGCATTGTGCTAGCAGTAACCGGGGAGCTGTTTTTT,CASSIVLAVTGELFF,-,TRBV28,-,TRBJ2-2
TGTGCCTGCACGGTTGGGGATAATTCCTACAATGAGCAGTTCTTC,CACTVGDNSYNEQFF,-,TRBV25-1,-,TRBJ2-1
TGTGCCAGCAGTTTATCAGCGGGCCTAGGGGATACGCAGTATTTT,CASSLSAGLGDTQYF,-,TRBV28,-,TRBJ2-3
TGTGCCAGCAGCCAAGGATTTACGGTTACCTACGAGCAGTACTTC,CASSQGFTVTYEQYF,-,TRBV4-2,-,TRBJ2-7
TGTGCCAGCAGTTCCGAGATCGGCTACACCTTC,CASSSEIGYTF,-,TRBV28,-,TRBJ1-2
TGTGCCAGCAGTCCGTGGACAGGGGGAGGTGAAAAACTGTTTTTT,CASSPWTGGGEKLFF,TRBD1,TRBV6-5,-,TRBJ1-4
TGCGCCAGCAGCCAAGGGCCCGGGGAGCTGTTTTTT,CASSQGPGELFF,-,TRBV4-1,-,TRBJ2-2
TGTGCCAGCAGCCCCGGGACAGTACGCACCGGGGAGCTGTTTTTT,CASSPGTVRTGELFF,TRBD1,TRBV7-8,-,TRBJ2-2
TGTGCCAGCAGTTTAGGTTTGTATAGCAATCAGCCCCAGCATTTT,CASSLGLYSNQPQHF,-,TRBV28,-,TRBJ1-5
TGTGCCAGCAGTCATACCGGGACAGGGGTTGAAAAACTGTTTTTT,CASSHTGTGVEKLFF,TRBD1,TRBV27,-,TRBJ1-4
TGTGCCAGCAGTTTTTCAGAAAACTACGAGCAGTACTTC,CASSFSENYEQYF,-,TRBV6-5,-,TRBJ2-7
TGTGCCAGCAGCTGGGACCTTTACGAGCAGTACTTC,CASSWDLYEQYF,-,TRBV11-2,-,TRBJ2-7
TGTGCCAGCAGCACAATCCCTCCAGGGGGCATCGAGGAGCAGTACTTC,CASSTIPPGGIEEQYF,TRBD1,TRBV11-2,-,TRBJ2-7
TGTGCCAGCAGCTTCTTGGATCAAGAGACCCAGTACTTC,CASSFLDQETQYF,-,TRBV5-8,-,TRBJ2-5
TGTGCCAGCAGCTTAGGTGGTCTAGTCAGCTACGAGCAGTACTTC,CASSLGGLVSYEQYF,-,TRBV13,-,TRBJ2-7
TGTGCCAGCAGCTTAACTAGCGGGAGGGCCCACGAGCAGTACTTC,CASSLTSGRAHEQYF,TRBD2,TRBV11-2,-,TRBJ2-7
TGTGCCAGCAGCGAACTGGGCACAGATACGCAGTATTTT,CASSELGTDTQYF,-,TRBV6-1,-,TRBJ2-3
TGTGCCAGCAGTGTATCCGGGACTAGCGGTTACAATGAGCAGTTCTTC,CASSVSGTSGYNEQFF,TRBD2,TRBV2,-,TRBJ2-1
TGTGCCAGCAGTATAACTAGCGGAGCTAACAATGAGCAGTTCTTC,CASSITSGANNEQFF,TRBD2,TRBV13,-,TRBJ2-1
TGTGCCAGCAGCTTGGATGTGGGGGAAGCGTTCTTC,CASSLDVGEAFF,-,TRBV5-6,-,TRBJ2-1
TGTGCCAGCAGTTTATGGGGGGGGGATACGCAGTATTTT,CASSLWGGDTQYF,TRBD2,TRBV28,-,TRBJ2-3
TGTGCCAGCAGTCCAGCAGGGATGGGACAGCCCCAGCATTTT,CASSPAGMGQPQHF,-,TRBV27,-,TRBJ1-5